The rows below give T cell receptor beta chains drawn from one sample of a study of cytomegalovirus exposure and HLA in healthy donors. TCRdb's copy holds only in-frame clones and misses some; the assay was immunoSEQ multiplex PCR. Found here are roughly 120,000 clones, about 74% of them singletons; the top ten hold around 4.2%. The source material was PBMCs. Receptors were obtained from a woman aged 50 to 65 in good health and CMV-seropositive. Both conserved end residues are part of each CDR3. The D gene is left open where the match is weak. Where a row states a size, it is once, few, many or the class of an expanded clone; other rows omit it.

v_gene,d_gene,abundance,j_gene,CDR3nt,CDR3aa
TRBV7-8,TRBD1,few,TRBJ2-5,TGTGCCAGCAGCTCCAGGGGGCAAGAGACCCAGTACTTC,CASSSRGQETQYF
TRBV10-3,-,-,TRBJ1-2,TGTGCCGCCCTGGCCGGGTCTTTAGTCGATGGCTACACCTTC,CAALAGSLVDGYTF
TRBV6-5,-,few,TRBJ1-6,TGTGCCAGCAGTTACTCAAGAGGAAGGGGTTCACCCCTCCACTTT,CASSYSRGRGSPLHF
TRBV18,-,-,TRBJ1-4,TGTGCCAGCTCACCTTCAGGCCCTGGTGAAAAACTGTTTTTT,CASSPSGPGEKLFF
TRBV18,-,-,TRBJ1-2,TGTGCCAGCTCACTTGGTAGAAACTATGGCTACACCTTC,CASSLGRNYGYTF
TRBV10-3,TRBD2,-,TRBJ2-2,TGTGCCATCAGTGGACTAGCGGGGGGTTCGAACACCGGGGAGCTGTTTTTT,CAISGLAGGSNTGELFF
TRBV30,-,few,TRBJ1-2,TGTGCCTGGAGTGGGAAAAATAGGCAGGCTCTCTATGGCTACACCTTC,CAWSGKNRQALYGYTF
TRBV28,TRBD2,-,TRBJ2-7,TGTGCCAGCGAAGACCGGGGGGGTTACTACGAGCAGTACTTC,CASEDRGGYYEQYF
TRBV19,-,-,TRBJ1-5,TGTGCCAGTAGTATTTTGGGGAGTCAGCCCCAGCATTTT,CASSILGSQPQHF
TRBV7-2,-,once,TRBJ2-5,TGTGCCAGCAGGAAAGCGGAGACCCAGTACTTC,CASRKAETQYF
TRBV10-1,TRBD1,-,TRBJ2-7,TGCGCCAGCAGTGAGTCTAGGGGACAGTCCTACGAGCAGTACTTC,CASSESRGQSYEQYF
TRBV5-1,-,-,TRBJ1-1,TGCGCCAGCAGCTTGCTCGTTGGCGGGGAAGCTTTCTTT,CASSLLVGGEAFF
TRBV11-2,TRBD2,-,TRBJ2-1,TGTGCCAGCAGCTTGAAAGGACTAGCGGGGGCCTTCTACAATGAGCAGTTCTTC,CASSLKGLAGAFYNEQFF
TRBV23-1,TRBD1,-,TRBJ2-1,TGCGCCAGCAGTCATTACCGGGACAGGCACTACCAATGCGTCTACAATGAGCAGTTCTTC,CASSHYRDRHYQCVYNEQFF
TRBV28,TRBD1,-,TRBJ1-5,TGTGCCAGCAGGAGCAGTGGGACAGGGGATAATCAGCCCCAGCATTTT,CASRSSGTGDNQPQHF
TRBV27,TRBD1,-,TRBJ2-2,TGTGCCAGCAGCCTTCAACTAGGACAGGGTGTAGAACGAACGACCGGGGAGCTGTTTTTT,CASSLQLGQGVERTTGELFF
TRBV7-2,-,-,TRBJ2-7,TGTGCCAGCAGGAACTACAGGGCCGAGCAGTACTTC,CASRNYRAEQYF
TRBV25-1,TRBD1,once,TRBJ2-7,TGTGCCAGCAGTAACAGGGGTTTCGAGCAGTACTTC,CASSNRGFEQYF
TRBV10-3,-,-,TRBJ2-1,TGTGCCATCAGGCCTAGCGACGGGGACTACAATGAGCAGTTCTTC,CAIRPSDGDYNEQFF
TRBV28,TRBD1,-,TRBJ2-2,TGTGCCAGCAAGACAGGGGACGGTAACACCGGGGAGCTGTTTTTT,CASKTGDGNTGELFF
TRBV6-5,-,-,TRBJ2-7,TGTGCCAGCAGTCCCACAACCTCATACGAGCAGTACTTC,CASSPTTSYEQYF
TRBV18,-,-,TRBJ1-3,TGTGCCAGCTCACCGGCCGCTCCGGGAAACACCATATATTTT,CASSPAAPGNTIYF
TRBV29-1,-,-,TRBJ1-3,TGCAGCGGCGGTGGGGGGGTTGCTGGAAACACCATATATTTT,CSGGGGVAGNTIYF
TRBV4-2,TRBD2,-,TRBJ2-2,TGTGCCAGCAGCCACCCCGGACTAGCGGGGGACACCGGGGAGCTGTTTTTT,CASSHPGLAGDTGELFF
TRBV4-1,-,-,TRBJ2-2,TGCGCCACCAGAGAAACTAGTTTACTCGGGGAGCTGTTTTTT,CATRETSLLGELFF
TRBV5-4,TRBD1,few,TRBJ2-6,TGTGCCAGCAGCCTCGGACAGGTCGAGGTCAACGTCCTGACTTTC,CASSLGQVEVNVLTF
TRBV5-1,TRBD2,-,TRBJ2-7,TGCGCCAGCAGCACCAGTCTCAGCGGGGGGGCCCACGAGCAGTACTTC,CASSTSLSGGAHEQYF
TRBV4-1,TRBD1,-,TRBJ2-5,TGCGCCAGCAGCCAACACCCGGGACAGGGGCAGGAGGAGACCCAGTACTTC,CASSQHPGQGQEETQYF
TRBV7-9,-,-,TRBJ2-5,TGTGCCAGCAGCTATACACAAGAGACCCAGTACTTC,CASSYTQETQYF
TRBV6-1,-,-,TRBJ1-1,TGTGCCAGCAGTCCTGAACAGGGAGTCACTGAAGCTTTCTTT,CASSPEQGVTEAFF
TRBV5-1,-,once,TRBJ1-1,TGCGCCAGCAGCTCATCCAGGGACTTGAACACTGAAGCTTTCTTT,CASSSSRDLNTEAFF
TRBV7-2,-,-,TRBJ1-6,TGTGCCAGCAGCTTAGCGCAGGGTTATTCACCCCTCCACTTT,CASSLAQGYSPLHF
TRBV19,-,-,TRBJ1-2,TGTGCCAGTACCATACAGGGCCTTAACTATGGCTACACCTTC,CASTIQGLNYGYTF
TRBV28,TRBD1,-,TRBJ2-1,TGTGCCAGCACCTCCCAACGGACAGGGGGCTACAATGAGCAGTTCTTC,CASTSQRTGGYNEQFF
TRBV29-1,-,once,TRBJ2-3,TGCAGCGTTGGGCAGATCACAGATACGCAGTATTTT,CSVGQITDTQYF
TRBV9,TRBD1,-,TRBJ1-1,TGTGCCAGCAGCGTAGGAAAACAGGGGGGTGGCACTGAAGCTTTCTTT,CASSVGKQGGGTEAFF
TRBV2,-,-,TRBJ1-1,TGTGCCAGCAGTGACAGGGGTGGGAAGACTGAAGCTTTCTTT,CASSDRGGKTEAFF
TRBV6-4,TRBD1,once,TRBJ2-5,TGTGCCAGCAATATAAGGGGGCCTGCCCACCAGACCCAGTACTTC,CASNIRGPAHQTQYF
TRBV4-2,TRBD1,few,TRBJ1-1,TGTGCCAGCAGCCAAGAGGGCAGGGGGCCTGGGAACACTGAAGCTTTCTTT,CASSQEGRGPGNTEAFF
TRBV7-6,-,-,TRBJ1-4,TGTGCCAGCAGCTTGGGGACTTCAACTAATGAAAAACTGTTTTTT,CASSLGTSTNEKLFF
TRBV11-3,-,few,TRBJ1-5,TGTGCCAGCAGCCAGTCGACTCCAGGGTCGGTTCAGCCCCAGCATTTT,CASSQSTPGSVQPQHF
TRBV27,-,-,TRBJ1-6,TGTGCCAGCAGTTTACAGGGTTCCTATAATTCCCCCCTCCACTTT,CASSLQGSYNSPLHF
TRBV2,TRBD2,-,TRBJ2-7,TGTGCCAACGGACTAGCGGGCGGCGACTACGAGCAGTACTTC,CANGLAGGDYEQYF
TRBV5-6,-,-,TRBJ1-2,TGTGCCAGCAGTACAGGACAGACTAACTATGGCTACACCTTC,CASSTGQTNYGYTF